Listed below are T cell receptor beta chains from one sample, sequenced in a study of shared clonotypes between healthy human individuals. Profiled with immunoSEQ multiplex PCR; TCRdb holds only in-frame clones, not every one. This table has over 2,000,000 clones, around 93% appearing once. Input material: naive CD8+ T cells from PBMCs. These receptors were collected from a man aged 18 to 29 in good health. Some clones in this sample may be carry-over from other donors' samples. CDR3s include the opening cysteine and the closing phenylalanine or tryptophan. Each record gives: V gene, clone size, D gene, J gene, CDR3 DNA, CDR3 protein. The D gene is left open where the match is weak. Some rows have no size entry. The others give once, few or many, or a class for an expanded clone.

>TRBV2|NA|NA|TRBJ2-7
TGTGCCAGCAGTGATTTGCAAGAATCCTACGAGCAGTACTTC
CASSDLQESYEQYF
>TRBV5-1|NA|TRBD1|TRBJ2-7
TGCGCCAGCAGCTCCGCCGGGACAGGGGGCCCCTACGAGCAGTACTTC
CASSSAGTGGPYEQYF
>TRBV28|NA|NA|TRBJ2-7
TGTGCCAGCACGTCAGGGGCAGCCGAGCAGTACTTC
CASTSGAAEQYF
>TRBV21-1|NA|NA|TRBJ2-5
TGTGCCAGCGGAATCGGGCGCGGCAGGGGGGAGACCCAGTACTTC
CASGIGRGRGETQYF
>TRBV6-1|NA|NA|TRBJ2-7
TGTGCCAGCAGCGCCCGACTGATCCAGCAGTACTTC
CASSARLIQQYF
>TRBV30|once|NA|TRBJ1-5
TGTGCCTGGAGTGTGGGTTTCGGGGGGCGAGGCAATCAGCCCCAGCATTTT
CAWSVGFGGRGNQPQHF
>TRBV9|NA|NA|TRBJ2-7
TGTGCCAGCAGCGTAGGGTCAGGGGATATCTACGAGCAGTACTTC
CASSVGSGDIYEQYF
>TRBV6-6|once|TRBD1|TRBJ2-2
TGTGCCAGCAGTCGAGACAGGGGGGGGGAGCTGTTTTTT
CASSRDRGGELFF
>TRBV27|NA|NA|TRBJ2-7
TGTGCCAGCAGTTTACGGGGTTTTTCCTACGAGCAGTACTTC
CASSLRGFSYEQYF
>TRBV2|once|NA|TRBJ1-3
TGTGCCAGCAGTGACAGGGAAGTCTCTGGAAACACCATATATTTT
CASSDREVSGNTIYF
>TRBV28|NA|TRBD2|TRBJ2-1
TGTGCCAGCAACCCGCTAGCGGGAGAAGGCAATGAGCAGTTCTTC
CASNPLAGEGNEQFF
>TRBV9|once|TRBD2|TRBJ2-5
TGTGCCAGCAGCCCAGGTGGCGGGAGTGAGACCCAGTACTTC
CASSPGGGSETQYF
>TRBV27|NA|NA|TRBJ2-3
TGTGCCAGCATCTCCGGGGTTACGCAGTATTTT
CASISGVTQYF
>TRBV27|once|NA|TRBJ2-3
TGTGCCAGCAGTTTAACACCAAGCACAGATACGCAGTATTTT
CASSLTPSTDTQYF
>TRBV6-1|NA|NA|TRBJ1-5
TGTGCCGGGGGTCCTTGGTCAAATCAGCCCCAGCATTTT
CAGGPWSNQPQHF
>TRBV28|NA|TRBD2|TRBJ2-3
TGTGCCAGCTCGTCGCCAGGTAGCGGGATCACAGATACGCAGTATTTT
CASSSPGSGITDTQYF
>TRBV7-9|NA|NA|TRBJ2-1
TGTGCCAGCAGCCCCTCACGTCCCGGCTCGAAAGCCTACAATGAGCAGTTCTTC
CASSPSRPGSKAYNEQFF
>TRBV25-1|NA|NA|TRBJ2-3
TGTGCCAGCACTGGGGGCATGGCAGATACGCAGTATTTT
CASTGGMADTQYF
>TRBV7-9|NA|NA|TRBJ1-1
TGTGCCAGCAGCTTAGCATTGACTGAAGCTTTCTTT
CASSLALTEAFF
>TRBV27|few|NA|TRBJ1-2
TGTGCCAGCAGCGGCCTCTATGGCTACACCTTC
CASSGLYGYTF
>TRBV19|NA|NA|TRBJ1-2
TGTGCCAGTAGTCAGGGGCCAGCTAACTATGGCTACACCTTC
CASSQGPANYGYTF
>TRBV7-9|NA|NA|TRBJ2-7
TGTGCCAGCAGCTTATCTGGGGGGAGGTCCTACGAGCAGTACTTC
CASSLSGGRSYEQYF
>TRBV11-2|NA|NA|TRBJ2-4
TGTGCCAGCAGGCCCTACGAAAACATTCAGTACTTC
CASRPYENIQYF
>TRBV4-2|NA|NA|TRBJ2-1
TGTGCCAGCAGCCAAGTTGGGGGTAGCTCCTACAATGAGCAGTTCTTC
CASSQVGGSSYNEQFF
>TRBV19|NA|NA|TRBJ2-3
TGTGCCAGTAGTACCTGGACTAGCACAGATACGCAGTATTTT
CASSTWTSTDTQYF
>TRBV6-1|NA|NA|TRBJ1-1
TGTGCCAGCAGTGAAGCGGGGGGTCTCCGAACTGAAGCTTTCTTT
CASSEAGGLRTEAFF
>TRBV7-9|NA|TRBD1|TRBJ2-1
TGTGCCAGCAGCCACGCAACTCCCCGGACAGGGGACAGTAATGAGCAGTTCTTC
CASSHATPRTGDSNEQFF
>TRBV10-2|NA|TRBD2|TRBJ2-7
TGCGCCAGCAGTGAGAGTAGCGGGAGTTGGTACGAGCAGTACTTC
CASSESSGSWYEQYF
>TRBV6-1|NA|TRBD1|TRBJ1-6
TGTGCCAGCAGTGCCCCCCGCGGGACAGGAAGATCACCCCTCCACTTT
CASSAPRGTGRSPLHF
>TRBV30|NA|TRBD1|TRBJ2-7
TGTGCCTGGAGTGACCCCCCAGGGGGCTTTTACGAGCAGTACTTC
CAWSDPPGGFYEQYF
>TRBV6-1|NA|NA|TRBJ1-3
TGTGCCAGCAGTGAAGCTCCCGTGGGCTCTGGAAACACCATATATTTT
CASSEAPVGSGNTIYF
>TRBV9|NA|NA|TRBJ1-4
TGTGCCAGCAGCCGGGACTCCGATGAAAAACTGTTTTTT
CASSRDSDEKLFF
>TRBV7-8|NA|NA|TRBJ1-1
TGTGCCAGCAGCTACCACGGGTCTGAAGCTTTCTTT
CASSYHGSEAFF
>TRBV4-3|NA|NA|TRBJ2-7
TGCGCCAGCAGCCAAGGTGCGGCGGGCCGCCACGAGCAGTACTTC
CASSQGAAGRHEQYF
>TRBV29-1|once|TRBD1|TRBJ1-3
TGCAGCGTAGGGACAGGGGTGTATGGAAACACCATATATTTT
CSVGTGVYGNTIYF
>TRBV5-1|NA|NA|TRBJ1-1
TGCGCCAGCAGCTTGAGAACGGGAGAGCGCACTGAAGCTTTCTTT
CASSLRTGERTEAFF
>TRBV29-1|NA|NA|TRBJ2-2
TGCAGCGTGGACACCAGGAACACCGGGGAGCTGTTTTTT
CSVDTRNTGELFF
>TRBV21-1|NA|NA|TRBJ2-7
TGTGCCAGCAGCAAAGGAGGGGTGGAAAGCTCCTACGAGCAGTACTTC
CASSKGGVESSYEQYF
>TRBV7-6|NA|TRBD2|TRBJ2-3
TGTGCCAGCAGCTTACGAACCCCGGGACTAGACTTATACACAGATACGCAGTATTTT
CASSLRTPGLDLYTDTQYF
>TRBV5-6|NA|NA|TRBJ1-1
TGTGCCAGCAGCTTGGCCGGACCCACGAACACTGAAGCTTTCTTT
CASSLAGPTNTEAFF
>TRBV4-1|NA|NA|TRBJ2-7
TGCGCCAGCAGCCAGGGACCGCCCTACGAGCAGTACTTC
CASSQGPPYEQYF
>TRBV7-3|NA|TRBD2|TRBJ2-1
TGTGCCAGCAGCCCCGTAGCGGGGGCCTACAATGAGCAGTTCTTC
CASSPVAGAYNEQFF
>TRBV7-3|NA|NA|TRBJ1-3
TGTGCCAGCTCGGCGGGCTCTGGAAACACCATATATTTT
CASSAGSGNTIYF
>TRBV4-3|NA|TRBD2|TRBJ2-3
TGCGCCAGCAGCCAAAAAGGAAAGAGACTAGCGAACACATTTACGCAGTATTTT
CASSQKGKRLANTFTQYF
>TRBV29-1|NA|NA|TRBJ2-6
TGCAGCGTTGAATTGGGGACTGGGGCCAACGTCCTGACTTTC
CSVELGTGANVLTF
>TRBV29-1|NA|NA|TRBJ2-7
TGCAGCGTTAGGGGCGGTGAAGAAGGGGTCTACGAGCAGTACTTC
CSVRGGEEGVYEQYF
>TRBV28|NA|NA|TRBJ2-7
TGTGCCAGCAGTTTAGATTTCTACGAGCAGTACTTC
CASSLDFYEQYF
>TRBV9|NA|TRBD1|TRBJ1-3
TGTGCCAGCAGCGTAGACAGGGGCGGTGGAAACACCATATATTTT
CASSVDRGGGNTIYF
>TRBV19|NA|NA|TRBJ1-5
TGTGCCAGTATCGGCTCGGGACGGGACAATCAGCCCCAGCATTTT
CASIGSGRDNQPQHF
>TRBV4-1|NA|NA|TRBJ1-5
TGCGCCAGCAGCCCGAGGACGGAGGGGGTTAGACAGCCCCAGCATTTT
CASSPRTEGVRQPQHF
>TRBV7-8|once|TRBD1|TRBJ1-2
TGTGCCAGCAGCCCCGACAGGGACGGCTACACCTTC
CASSPDRDGYTF
>TRBV5-5|NA|NA|TRBJ1-5
TGTGCCAGCAGCTTGGGTACTAATCAGCCCCAGCATTTT
CASSLGTNQPQHF
>TRBV7-9|NA|NA|TRBJ2-5
TGTGCCAGCAGCTTATGGAACAGGGACCAAGAGACCCAGTACTTC
CASSLWNRDQETQYF
>TRBV11-2|NA|TRBD2|TRBJ2-1
TGTGCCAGCACCCCGATAAGCGGGAGAGGAAACAATGAGCAGTTCTTC
CASTPISGRGNNEQFF
>TRBV6-5|NA|NA|TRBJ1-1
TGTGCCAGCAGTCAGACTCCTGGGAACACTGAAGCTTTCTTT
CASSQTPGNTEAFF
>TRBV7-9|NA|NA|TRBJ2-3
TGTGCCACCGCATGGGACACCGGCACAGATACGCAGTATTTT
CATAWDTGTDTQYF
>TRBV9|NA|NA|TRBJ2-1
TGTGCCAGCAGCGTAGGGGTGGGTCCCTACAATGAGCAGTTCTTC
CASSVGVGPYNEQFF
>TRBV28|NA|NA|TRBJ1-4
TGTGCCAGCAGTTTGTCAAGGGCAAGGATCGTCCCGGGGGAAAAACTGTTTTTT
CASSLSRARIVPGEKLFF
>TRBV5-1|NA|NA|TRBJ2-2
TGCGCCAGCAGCGGAGGCGGGTGGAACACCGGGGAGCTGTTTTTT
CASSGGGWNTGELFF
>TRBV19|NA|TRBD1|TRBJ2-7
TGTGCCAGTAGTTCTCGGGACAGATTTCCCTACGAGCAGTACTTC
CASSSRDRFPYEQYF